Ten or more counts support the clone carrying this TCR beta chain. TCRdb independently ran MiXCR on the RACE reads; one entry per CDR3 protein. The table shows roughly 150,000 distinct CDR3 sequences, with about 11% occurring only once. The sample originates from a study of human T cells and chemical hapten exposure. Per germline, CDR1 DFQATT and CDR2 SNEGSKA (reference sequence). The CDR3 sequence is 13 residues long. V was shortened by 3 bases and J by 7 bases, with 12 bases between the two germline ends. The sample's time point: patch test 2, 6 weeks after DPC sensitization. Documented treatment: therapeutic diphenylcyclopropenone sensitization with weekly scalp DPC.

The genes are TRBV20-1 and TRBJ2-2, with D unclear. The TCR comes from a woman in her fifties or sixties with alopecia areata. Some clones in this sample may be carry-over from other donors' samples. The sample here was whole blood, taken in connection with sensitization to the hapten diphenylcyclopropenone (DPC). The CDR3, as DNA: TGCAGTGCTAGGTCAGCGTCGGGCGGGGAGCTGTTTTTT. Translating it yields CSARSASGGELFF.